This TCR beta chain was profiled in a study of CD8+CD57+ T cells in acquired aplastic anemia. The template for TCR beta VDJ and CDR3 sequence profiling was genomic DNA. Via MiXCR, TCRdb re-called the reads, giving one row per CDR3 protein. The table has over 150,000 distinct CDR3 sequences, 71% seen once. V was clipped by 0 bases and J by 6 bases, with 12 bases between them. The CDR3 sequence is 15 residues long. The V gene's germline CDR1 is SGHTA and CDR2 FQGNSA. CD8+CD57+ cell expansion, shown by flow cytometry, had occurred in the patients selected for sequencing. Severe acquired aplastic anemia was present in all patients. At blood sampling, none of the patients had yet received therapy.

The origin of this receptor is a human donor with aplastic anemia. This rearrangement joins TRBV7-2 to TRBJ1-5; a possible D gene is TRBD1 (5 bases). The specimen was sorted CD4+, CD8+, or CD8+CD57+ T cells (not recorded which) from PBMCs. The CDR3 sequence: CASSLAWGRSQPQHF. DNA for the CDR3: TGTGCCAGCAGCTTAGCTTGGGGCAGGAGTCAGCCCCAGCATTTT.